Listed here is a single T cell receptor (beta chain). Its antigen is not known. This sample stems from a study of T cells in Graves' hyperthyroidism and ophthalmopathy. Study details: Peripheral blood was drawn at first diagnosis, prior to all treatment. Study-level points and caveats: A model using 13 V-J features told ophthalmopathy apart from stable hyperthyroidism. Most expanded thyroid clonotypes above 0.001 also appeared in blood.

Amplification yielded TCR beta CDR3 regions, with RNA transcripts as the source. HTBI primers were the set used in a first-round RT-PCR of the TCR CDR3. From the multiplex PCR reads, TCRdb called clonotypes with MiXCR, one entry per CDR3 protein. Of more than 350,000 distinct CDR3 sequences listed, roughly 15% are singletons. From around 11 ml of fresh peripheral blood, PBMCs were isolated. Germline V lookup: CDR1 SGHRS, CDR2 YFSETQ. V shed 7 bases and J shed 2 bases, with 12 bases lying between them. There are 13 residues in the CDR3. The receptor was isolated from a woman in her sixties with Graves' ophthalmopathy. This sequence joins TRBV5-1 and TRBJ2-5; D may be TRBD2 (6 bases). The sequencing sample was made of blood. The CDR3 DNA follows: TGCGCCAGCTCGACGGGGGATCAAGAGACCCAGTACTTC. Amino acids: CASSTGDQETQYF.